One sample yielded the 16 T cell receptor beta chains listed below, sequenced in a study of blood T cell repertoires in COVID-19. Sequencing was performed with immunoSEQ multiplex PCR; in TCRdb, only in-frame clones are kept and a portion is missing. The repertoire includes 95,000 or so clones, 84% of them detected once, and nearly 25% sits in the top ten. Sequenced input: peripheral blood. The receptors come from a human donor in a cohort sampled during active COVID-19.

The CDR3: CASRLRERGYWDRCRETQYF. DNA for the CDR3: TGTGCAAGTCGCCTCCGAGAGCGTGGATATTGGGACAGGTGCCGAGAGACCCAGTACTTC. This chain links TRBV12-2 with TRBJ2-5; the D call of TRBD1 is as the table states it, not checked on the DNA. TRBV12-2 has pseudogene status. This CDR3 comprises 20 residues.

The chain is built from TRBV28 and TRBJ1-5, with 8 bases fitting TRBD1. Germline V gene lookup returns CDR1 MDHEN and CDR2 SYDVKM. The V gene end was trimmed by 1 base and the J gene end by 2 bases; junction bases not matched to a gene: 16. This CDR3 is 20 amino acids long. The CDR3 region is CASSLLAGGGGIGGNQPQHF. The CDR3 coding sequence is TGTGCCAGCAGTTTATTAGCAGGGGGCGGCGGGATTGGTGGCAATCAGCCCCAGCATTTT.

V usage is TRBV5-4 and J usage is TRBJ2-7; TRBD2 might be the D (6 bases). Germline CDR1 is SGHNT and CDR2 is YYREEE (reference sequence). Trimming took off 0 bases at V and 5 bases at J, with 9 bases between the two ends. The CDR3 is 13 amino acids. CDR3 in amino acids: CASSLGEVNEQYF. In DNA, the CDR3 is TGTGCCAGCAGCTTGGGGGAGGTCAACGAGCAGTACTTC. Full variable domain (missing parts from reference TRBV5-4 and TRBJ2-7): ETGVTQSPTHLIKTRGQQVTLRCSSQSGHNTVSWYQQALGQGPQFIFQYYREEENGRGNFPPRFSGLQFPNYSSELNVNALELDDSALYLCASSLGEVNEQYFGPGTRLTVT.

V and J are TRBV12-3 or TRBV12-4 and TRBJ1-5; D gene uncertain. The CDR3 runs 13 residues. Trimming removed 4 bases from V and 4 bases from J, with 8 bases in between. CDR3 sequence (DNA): TGTGCCAGCAGTTCCGAGGAAAATCAGCCCCAGCATTTT. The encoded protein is CASSSEENQPQHF.

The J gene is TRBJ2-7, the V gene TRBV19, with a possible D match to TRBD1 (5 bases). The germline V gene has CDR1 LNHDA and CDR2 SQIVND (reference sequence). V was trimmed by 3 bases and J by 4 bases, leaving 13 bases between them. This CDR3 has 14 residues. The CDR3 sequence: CASSMTATVYEQYF. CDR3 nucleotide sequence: TGTGCCAGTAGTATGACGGCGACAGTTTACGAGCAGTACTTC.

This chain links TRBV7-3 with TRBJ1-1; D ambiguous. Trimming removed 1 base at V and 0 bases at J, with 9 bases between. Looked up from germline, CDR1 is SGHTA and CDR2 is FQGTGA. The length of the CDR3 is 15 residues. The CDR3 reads CASSLSGLMNTEAFF. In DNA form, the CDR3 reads TGTGCCAGCAGCTTAAGCGGCCTTATGAACACTGAAGCTTTCTTT.

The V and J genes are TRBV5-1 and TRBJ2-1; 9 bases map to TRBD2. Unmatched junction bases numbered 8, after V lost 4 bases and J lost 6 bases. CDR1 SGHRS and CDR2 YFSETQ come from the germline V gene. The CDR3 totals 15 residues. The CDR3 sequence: CASSKTSGWGNEQFF. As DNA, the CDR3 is TGCGCCAGCAGCAAGACTAGCGGATGGGGCAATGAGCAGTTCTTC.

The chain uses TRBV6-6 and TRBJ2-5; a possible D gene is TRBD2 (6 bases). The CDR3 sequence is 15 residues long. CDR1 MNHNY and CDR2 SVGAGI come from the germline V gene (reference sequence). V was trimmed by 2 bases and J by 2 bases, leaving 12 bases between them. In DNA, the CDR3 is TGTGCCAGCAGTTACGGGGGGAGTAATCAAGAGACCCAGTACTTC. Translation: CASSYGGSNQETQYF.

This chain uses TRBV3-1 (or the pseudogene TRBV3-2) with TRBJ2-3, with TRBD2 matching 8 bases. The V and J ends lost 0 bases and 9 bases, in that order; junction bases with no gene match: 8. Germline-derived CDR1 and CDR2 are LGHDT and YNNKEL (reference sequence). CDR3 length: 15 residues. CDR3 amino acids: CASSQEGLGHRTQYF. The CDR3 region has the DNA TGTGCCAGCAGCCAAGAGGGACTAGGACACCGGACGCAGTATTTT.

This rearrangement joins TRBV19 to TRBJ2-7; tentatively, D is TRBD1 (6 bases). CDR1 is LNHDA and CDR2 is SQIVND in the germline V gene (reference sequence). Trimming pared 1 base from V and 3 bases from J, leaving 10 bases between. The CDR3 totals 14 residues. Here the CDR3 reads CASSIGQVNYEQYF. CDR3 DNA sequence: TGTGCCAGTAGTATAGGACAGGTTAACTACGAGCAGTACTTC.

The CDR3 nucleotides read TGTGCCAGCCTATTAGCAGCGGGGGCCCCCCCGAGGGAGCTGTTTTTT. Protein sequence: CASLLAAGAPPRELFF. The chain links TRBV7-6 to TRBJ2-2; 8 bases are shared with TRBD2. The CDR3 is 16 amino acids. The J segment lost 9 bases and the V segment lost 8 bases, leaving 17 bases of the junction unmatched. The germline V gene has CDR1 SGHVS and CDR2 FNYEAQ.

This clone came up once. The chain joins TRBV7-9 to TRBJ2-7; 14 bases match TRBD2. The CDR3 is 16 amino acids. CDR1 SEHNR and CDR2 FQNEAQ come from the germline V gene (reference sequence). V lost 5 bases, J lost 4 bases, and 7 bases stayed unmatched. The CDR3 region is CASSLGTSGSRYEQYF. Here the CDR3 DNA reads TGTGCCAGCAGCCTAGGGACTAGCGGGAGTAGGTACGAGCAGTACTTC.

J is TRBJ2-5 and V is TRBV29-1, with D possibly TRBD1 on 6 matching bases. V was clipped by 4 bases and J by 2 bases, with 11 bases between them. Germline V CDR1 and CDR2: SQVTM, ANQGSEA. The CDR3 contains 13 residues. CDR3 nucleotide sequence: TGCAGCGTTGCCAGGGACAATCAAGAGACCCAGTACTTC. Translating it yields CSVARDNQETQYF.

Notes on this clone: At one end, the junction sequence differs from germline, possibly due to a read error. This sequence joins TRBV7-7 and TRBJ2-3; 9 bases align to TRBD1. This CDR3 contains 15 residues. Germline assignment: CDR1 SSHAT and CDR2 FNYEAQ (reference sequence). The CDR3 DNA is TGTGCTAGCAGCCCACAGGGGGCCAGCACAGATACGCAGTATTTT. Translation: CASSPQGASTDTQYF.

In DNA, the CDR3 is TGTGCCAGCAGCGGCAGCGGGAGATACGAGCAGTACTTC. Amino acids: CASSGSGRYEQYF. This chain links TRBV11-3 with TRBJ2-7; 8 bases line up with TRBD2. The CDR3 spans 13 residues. J lost 4 bases, V lost 5 bases, and 4 bases had no gene match. The germline V gene encodes CDR1 SGHNT and CDR2 YENEEA. Using reference TRBV11-3 and TRBJ2-7 for the parts outside the CDR3, the full variable domain is EAGVVQSPRYKIIEKKQPVAFWCNPISGHNTLYWYLQNLGQGPELLIRYENEEAVDDSQLPKDRFSAERLKGVDSTLKIQPAELGDSAVYLCASSGSGRYEQYFGPGTRLTVT.

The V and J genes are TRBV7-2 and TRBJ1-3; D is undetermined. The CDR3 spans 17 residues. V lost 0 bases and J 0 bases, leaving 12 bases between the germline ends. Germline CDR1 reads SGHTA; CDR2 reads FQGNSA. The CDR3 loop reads CASSLAFFIPSGNTIYF. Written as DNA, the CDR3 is TGTGCCAGCAGCTTAGCCTTCTTTATTCCCTCTGGAAACACCATATATTTT.